The T cell receptor (beta chain) under discussion was sequenced for a study of technical replicates of blood from several donors. The CDR3 length is 14 residues. Germline assignment: CDR1 LGHNA and CDR2 YSLEER. The germline V and J ends were trimmed by 4 bases and 0 bases, with 10 bases remaining between them. Sequencing used immunoSEQ multiplex PCR; TCRdb keeps in-frame clones, though not all of them. This table has some 70,000 clones, approximately 97% appearing once. The TCR originated in a human donor in good health. The genes are TRBV4-3 and TRBJ2-7; weak D call: TRBD2 (5 bases). Specimen: T cells isolated from PBMCs. This CDR3 reads CASSRWAGSYEQYF. The CDR3 region has the DNA TGCGCCAGCAGCCGGTGGGCGGGCTCCTACGAGCAGTACTTC.